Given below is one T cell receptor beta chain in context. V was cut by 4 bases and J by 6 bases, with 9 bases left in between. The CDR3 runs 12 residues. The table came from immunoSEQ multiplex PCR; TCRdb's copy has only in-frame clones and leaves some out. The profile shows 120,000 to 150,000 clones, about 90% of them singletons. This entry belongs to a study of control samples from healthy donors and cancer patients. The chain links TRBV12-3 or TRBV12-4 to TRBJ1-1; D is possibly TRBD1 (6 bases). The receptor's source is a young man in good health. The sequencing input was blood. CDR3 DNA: TGTGCCAGCAGTTCGGGGGGGCCTGAAGCTTTCTTT. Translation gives CASSSGGPEAFF.